This T cell receptor beta chain was recorded in a study of shared clonotypes between healthy human individuals. Study-wide background: Donor composition was a couple of women and a few men, aged 18 to 49. Overall study results and limits: Non-shared clonotypes showed lower generation probabilities than clonotypes common to all four donors.

Sequenced by immunoSEQ multiplex PCR; TCRdb stores in-frame clones only, minus some. The table lists some 2,500,000 clones, roughly 90% of them singletons. The CDR3 consists of 14 residues. V gave up 3 bases and J gave up 0 bases, with 12 bases separating them. Germline CDR1 GTSNPN, CDR2 SVGIG (reference sequence). A note on this clone: Its antigen is not identified.

The CD4+ fraction was divided into a CD45RA+ naive subset and a CD45RA-negative memory subset. The sample consisted of naive CD4+ T cells from PBMCs. Subset described: CD45RA+ positively selected. The clonotype comes from a man aged 18 to 29 in good health. Some clones in this sample may be carry-over from other donors' samples. The chain carries TRBV30 and TRBJ2-7, with a possible D match to TRBD2 (6 bases). CDR3 region: CAWREAGYSYEQYF. The CDR3 DNA reads TGTGCCTGGAGGGAAGCGGGTTACTCCTACGAGCAGTACTTC.